This T cell receptor beta chain was captured by sequencing in a study of shared clonotypes between healthy human individuals. The study's findings and limits: Genetic and exposure-history diversity was limited by the small donor number. What rarefaction showed was incomplete sorted-subset sequencing despite large depth.

Per germline, CDR1 LNHDA and CDR2 SQIVND (reference sequence). With 11 bases removed from V and 6 bases from J, the gap between germline ends came to 26 bases. This CDR3 spans 16 amino acids. Terminally differentiated effector memory CD45RA+ cells were excluded by CCR7 positive selection of CD45RO-negative cells. Data came from immunoSEQ multiplex PCR; TCRdb stores just in-frame clones and leaves some out. This sample carries about 2 million clones, approximately 94% of them seen once, and the ten largest clones take 1% to 1.5%. As concerns this clone: Antigen specificity is unknown.

The chain recombines TRBV19 with TRBJ2-1, with a possible D match to TRBD1 (6 bases). This TCR was recovered from a man younger than 35 in good health. Source material: naive CD8+ T cells sorted from blood. The CDR3 is CAGLDRCPICPNEQFF. In DNA form, the CDR3 reads TGTGCCGGTTTAGACAGGTGCCCGATATGTCCCAATGAGCAGTTCTTC.